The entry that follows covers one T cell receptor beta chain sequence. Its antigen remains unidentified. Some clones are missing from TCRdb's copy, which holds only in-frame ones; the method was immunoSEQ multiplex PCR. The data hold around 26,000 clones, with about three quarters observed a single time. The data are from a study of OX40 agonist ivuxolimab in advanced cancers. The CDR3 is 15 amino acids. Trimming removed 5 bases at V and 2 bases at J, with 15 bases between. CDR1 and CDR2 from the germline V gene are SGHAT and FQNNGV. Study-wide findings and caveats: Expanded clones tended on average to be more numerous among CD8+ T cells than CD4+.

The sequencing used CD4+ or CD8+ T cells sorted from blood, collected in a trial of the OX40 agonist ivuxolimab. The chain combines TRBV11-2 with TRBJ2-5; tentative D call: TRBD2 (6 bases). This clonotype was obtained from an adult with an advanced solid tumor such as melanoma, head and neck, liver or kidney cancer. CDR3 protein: CASSETSSIQETQYF. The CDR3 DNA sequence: TGTGCCAGCAGCGAAACTAGCAGTATACAAGAGACCCAGTACTTC.